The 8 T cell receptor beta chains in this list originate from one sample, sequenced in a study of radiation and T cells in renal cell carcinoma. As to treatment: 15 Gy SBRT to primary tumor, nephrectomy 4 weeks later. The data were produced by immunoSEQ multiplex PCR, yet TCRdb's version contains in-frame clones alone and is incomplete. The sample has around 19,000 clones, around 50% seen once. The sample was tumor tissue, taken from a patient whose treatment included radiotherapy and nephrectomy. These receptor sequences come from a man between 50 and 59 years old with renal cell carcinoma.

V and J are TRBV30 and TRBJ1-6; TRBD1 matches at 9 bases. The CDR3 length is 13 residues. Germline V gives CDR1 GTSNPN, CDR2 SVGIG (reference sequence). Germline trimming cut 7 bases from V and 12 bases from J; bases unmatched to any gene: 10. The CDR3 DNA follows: TGTGCCTTACAGGGGGCGCGTTTAGAACCCCTCCACTTT. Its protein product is CALQGARLEPLHF.

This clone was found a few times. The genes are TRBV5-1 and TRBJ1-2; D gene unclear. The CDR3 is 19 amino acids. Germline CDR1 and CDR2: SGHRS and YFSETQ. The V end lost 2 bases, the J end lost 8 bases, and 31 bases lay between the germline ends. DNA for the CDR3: TGCGCCAGCAGCTTCCTCCCGTTTAACGAAGGGTGGGAATCACGCGGCTACACCTTC. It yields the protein CASSFLPFNEGWESRGYTF.

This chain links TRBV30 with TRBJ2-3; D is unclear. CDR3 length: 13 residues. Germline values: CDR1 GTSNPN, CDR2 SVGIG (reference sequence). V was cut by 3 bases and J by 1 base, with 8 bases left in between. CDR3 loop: CAWREEGTDTQYF. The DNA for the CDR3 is TGTGCCTGGAGGGAAGAAGGCACAGATACGCAGTATTTT.

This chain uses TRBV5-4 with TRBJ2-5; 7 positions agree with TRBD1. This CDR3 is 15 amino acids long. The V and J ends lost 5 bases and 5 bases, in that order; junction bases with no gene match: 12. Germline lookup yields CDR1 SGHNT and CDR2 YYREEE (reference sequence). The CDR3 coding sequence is TGTGCCAGCAGTCAGAGACAGGGTGTCGGTGAGACCCAGTACTTC. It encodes CASSQRQGVGETQYF.

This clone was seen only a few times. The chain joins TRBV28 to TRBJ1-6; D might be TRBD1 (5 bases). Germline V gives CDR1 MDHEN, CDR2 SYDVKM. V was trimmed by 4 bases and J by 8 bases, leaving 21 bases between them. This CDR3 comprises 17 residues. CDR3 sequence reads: CASSSSGQVITDSPLHF. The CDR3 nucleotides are TGTGCCAGCAGTTCCTCGGGGCAAGTCATAACAGATTCACCCCTCCACTTT.

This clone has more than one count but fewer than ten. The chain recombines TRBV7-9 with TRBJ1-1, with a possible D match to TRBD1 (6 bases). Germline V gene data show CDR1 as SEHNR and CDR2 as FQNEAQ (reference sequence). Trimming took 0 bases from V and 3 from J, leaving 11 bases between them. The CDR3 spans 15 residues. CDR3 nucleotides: TGTGCCAGCAGCTTAGCGCAGGGGACCCACACTGAAGCTTTCTTT. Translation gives CASSLAQGTHTEAFF.

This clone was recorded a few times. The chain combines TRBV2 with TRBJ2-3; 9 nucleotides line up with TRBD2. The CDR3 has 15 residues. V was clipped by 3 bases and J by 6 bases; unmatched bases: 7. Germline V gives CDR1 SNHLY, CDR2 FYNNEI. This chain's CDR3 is CASSDSGGASDTQYF. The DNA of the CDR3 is TGTGCCAGCAGTGATAGCGGGGGCGCTTCCGATACGCAGTATTTT.

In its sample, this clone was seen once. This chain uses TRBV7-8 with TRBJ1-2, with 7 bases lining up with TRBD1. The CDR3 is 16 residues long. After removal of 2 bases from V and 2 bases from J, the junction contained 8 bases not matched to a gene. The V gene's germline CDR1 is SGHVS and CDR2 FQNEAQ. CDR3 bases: TGTGCCAGCAGCTTACGGCCAGGGGGTGGGAACTATGGCTACACCTTC. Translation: CASSLRPGGGNYGYTF.